This T cell receptor beta chain came from a study of cytomegalovirus exposure and HLA in healthy donors. Study information: Early released data comprised 75 million to 100 million unique TCRs from HLA-typed donors. General study points: Some V segments, including TRBV6-2 and TRBV6-3, were excluded as indistinguishable.

Note on this clone: Its antigen is still unknown.

This CDR3 spans 16 amino acids. V gave up 5 bases and J gave up 2 bases; unmatched junction bases: 7. Per germline, CDR1 SGHAT and CDR2 FQNNGV. Both 60 Vbeta primers and 13 Jbeta primers went into the PCR. Authors' analysis steps: In a later analysis, 60 million to 90 million unique TCR beta chains included roughly 11 million shared by two or more donors. This table comes from immunoSEQ multiplex PCR, and its TCRdb copy is limited to in-frame clones, with some not included. V and J calls and clone size follow that table, whereas D and trimming were derived from the DNA. This table has about 140,000 clones, 60% to 80% appearing once.

The sequencing input was PBMCs. The sequence was obtained from a man aged 25 to 40 in good health and CMV-seronegative. This chain joins TRBV11-2 and TRBJ2-2; the match to TRBD2 covers 8 bases. CDR3 residues: CASSRGGRVNTGELFF. Written as DNA, the CDR3 is TGTGCCAGCAGCCGGGGGGGCAGGGTCAACACCGGGGAGCTGTTTTTT.